These 3 T cell receptor beta chains were sequenced from one sample in a study of human T cells and chemical hapten exposure (dated by TCRdb to the early 2020s). The library was generated by RACE. Reads for this sample came from a NextSeq 500. TCRdb applied fastp at Q25 and MiXCR to the public reads, then kept only in-frame beta chains. Each CDR3 protein appears once, grouped with its most common genes and DNA. The sample includes about 110,000 distinct CDR3 sequences, with 10% to 15% observed a single time. More than 1.5% of the sample comes from the top ten. Reading the label with the study, this specimen's time point is: pre-sensitization, week 0. Sample treatment or condition, as interpreted from the label and publication: therapeutic diphenylcyclopropenone sensitization with weekly scalp DPC. This specimen was whole blood, taken in connection with sensitization to the hapten diphenylcyclopropenone (DPC). The source of these receptors is a woman between 45 and 60 years old with alopecia areata. Some clones in this sample may be carry-over from other donors' samples.

This clonotype has a count of ten or more. The chain links TRBV6-2 or TRBV6-3 to TRBJ2-7; no definite D call. There are 12 residues in the CDR3. CDR1 MNHEY and CDR2 SVGEGT come from the germline V gene. Trimming stripped 2 bases from V and 6 bases from J, with 8 bases between. In DNA, the CDR3 is TGTGCCAGCAGTTACGCCCCCTCCGAGCAGTACTTC. Its translation is CASSYAPSEQYF.

This clonotype was seen only a few times. This chain joins TRBV2 and TRBJ2-3; 12 nucleotides match TRBD1. The ends lost 4 bases at V and 0 bases at J; junction bases unmatched: 8. Looked up from germline, CDR1 is SNHLY and CDR2 is FYNNEI. CDR3 size: 18 residues. This CDR3 is CASSGGGTGGASTDTQYF. Written as DNA, the CDR3 is TGTGCCAGCAGTGGAGGCGGGACAGGGGGCGCGAGCACAGATACGCAGTATTTT.

This clonotype was counted a few times. The V and J genes are TRBV6-1 and TRBJ2-7, with 10 positions matching TRBD2. Looked up from germline, CDR1 is MNHNS and CDR2 is SASEGT. The CDR3 is made up of 17 amino acids. The V and J ends lost 0 bases and 3 bases, in that order; junction bases with no gene match: 8. In DNA form, the CDR3 reads TGTGCCAGCAGTGAAGCCTGGGGGGTAGCGGGAGGCTACGAGCAGTACTTC. It yields the protein CASSEAWGVAGGYEQYF.